These T cell receptor beta chains were read from a single sample in a study of neurological immune-mediated disorders. From the 5' RACE reads, TCRdb called clonotypes with MiXCR, one entry per CDR3 protein. The sample records roughly 50,000 distinct CDR3 sequences, about an eighth being singletons. The sample taken for sequencing was PBMCs. Receptors were obtained from a woman aged 55-70 years with HTLV-1-associated myelopathy (HAM/TSP). CDR3s include the opening cysteine and the closing phenylalanine or tryptophan. D genes are given only for firm matches. Sizes are listed as once, few, many, or a class for an expanded clone.

v_gene	j_gene	abundance	d_gene	CDR3nt	CDR3aa
TRBV20-1	TRBJ2-5	many	NA	TGCAGTTCGCGACTAGGGGAGACCCAGTACTTC	CSSRLGETQYF
TRBV7-9	TRBJ1-1	many	NA	TGTGCCAGCAGCTTACGGGCAGACACTGAAGCTTTCTTT	CASSLRADTEAFF
TRBV28	TRBJ2-7	many	NA	TGTGCCAGCAGTTTAGGTGTGCAGATCTACGAGCAGTACTTC	CASSLGVQIYEQYF
TRBV2	TRBJ2-6	many	NA	TGTGCCAGCAGGGCGTCTAGCGGGGCCAACGTCCTGACTTTC	CASRASSGANVLTF
TRBV5-8	TRBJ2-2	many	TRBD2	TGTGCCAGCAGCAACACGGGACTAGCGGGAGGTCCCGGGGAGCTGTTTTTT	CASSNTGLAGGPGELFF
TRBV20-1	TRBJ2-1	many	NA	TGCAGTGCTAGCCCAACTAGTACCCCCTACAATGAGCAGTTCTTC	CSASPTSTPYNEQFF
TRBV5-1	TRBJ2-2	many	TRBD2	TGCGCCAGCAGGCGACTAGCGTCGATCACCGGGGAGCTGTTTTTT	CASRRLASITGELFF
TRBV27	TRBJ2-2	many	TRBD2	TGTGCCAGCAGTTTATCGATAAGGAGGCTAGCGGGAGGCACCGGGGAGCTGTTTTTT	CASSLSIRRLAGGTGELFF
TRBV14	TRBJ1-1	many	NA	TGTGCCAGCAGCCGAAACGGAAGGGGTGAAGCTTTCTTT	CASSRNGRGEAFF
TRBV5-1	TRBJ1-2	many	TRBD1	TGCGCCAGCAGCCCGGAGGGGGCCCTACAGGAAAACTATGGCTACACCTTC	CASSPEGALQENYGYTF
TRBV20-1	TRBJ2-5	many	TRBD1	TGCAGTGCTAGAGATCCGGGACAGGGTATGGAGACCCAGTACTTC	CSARDPGQGMETQYF
TRBV6-5	TRBJ2-3	many	TRBD2	TGTGCCAGCAGCACCGGGAGGACGCAGTATTTT	CASSTGRTQYF
TRBV7-9	TRBJ2-7	many	TRBD1	TGTGCCAGCACCCTCCTAACAGGGGGAAGGTACGAGCAGTACTTC	CASTLLTGGRYEQYF
TRBV12-3/TRBV12-4	TRBJ2-7	many	NA	TGTGCCAGCAGCGCAGCTCTTAGCTCCTACGAGCAGTACTTC	CASSAALSSYEQYF
TRBV13	TRBJ2-3	many	NA	TGTGCCAGCAGCTCGCAGAACACAGATACGCAGTATTTT	CASSSQNTDTQYF
TRBV3-1	TRBJ2-1	many	TRBD2	TGTGCCAGCAGCCCACATAGCGGGTACACCTACAATGAGCAGTTCTTC	CASSPHSGYTYNEQFF
TRBV20-1	TRBJ2-1	many	TRBD2	TGCAGTGCTAGCGGCGGGACTAGCGGTTACAATGAGCAGTTCTTC	CSASGGTSGYNEQFF
TRBV29-1	TRBJ2-1	many	NA	TGCAGCGTTGTTGGTACGGACGTGGAGCAGTTCTTC	CSVVGTDVEQFF
TRBV5-5	TRBJ2-1	many	TRBD2	TGTGCCAGCAGCTGGGAGCGGGGGTCCTACAATGAGCAGTTCTTC	CASSWERGSYNEQFF
TRBV29-1	TRBJ2-7	many	NA	TGCAGCGTCTTCGGGGGTAGCGGCTACGAGCAGTACTTC	CSVFGGSGYEQYF
TRBV29-1	TRBJ2-7	many	NA	TGCAGCGTTGAAGATTCCGCGGGGGCGTGGGAGCAGTACTTC	CSVEDSAGAWEQYF
TRBV7-2	TRBJ2-2	many	NA	TGTGCCAGCAGCGCCCACGCGAACACCGGGGAGCTGTTTTTT	CASSAHANTGELFF